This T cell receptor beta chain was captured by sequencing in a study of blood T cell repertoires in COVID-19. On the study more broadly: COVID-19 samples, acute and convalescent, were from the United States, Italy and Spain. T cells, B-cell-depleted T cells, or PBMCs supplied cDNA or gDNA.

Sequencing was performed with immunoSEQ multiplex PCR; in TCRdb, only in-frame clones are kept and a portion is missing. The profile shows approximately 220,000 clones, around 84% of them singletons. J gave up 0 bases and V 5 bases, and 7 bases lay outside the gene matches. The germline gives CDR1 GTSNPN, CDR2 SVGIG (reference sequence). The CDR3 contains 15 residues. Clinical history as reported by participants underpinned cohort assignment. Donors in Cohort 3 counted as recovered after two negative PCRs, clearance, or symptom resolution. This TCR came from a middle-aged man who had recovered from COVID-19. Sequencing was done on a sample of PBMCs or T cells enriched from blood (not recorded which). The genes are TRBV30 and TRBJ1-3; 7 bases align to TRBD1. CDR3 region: CAWRGQYTSGNTIYF. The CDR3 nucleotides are TGTGCCTGGCGGGGACAGTATACCTCTGGAAACACCATATATTTT.